These 2 T cell receptor beta chains were all obtained from the same sample, sequenced in a study of T-cell memory formation after mild COVID-19. TCRdb called the 5' RACE reads again in MiXCR, with one record for every CDR3 protein. Among approximately 200,000 distinct CDR3 sequences listed, about a sixth were seen once. The sample was PBMCs or a T cell subset sorted from them (not recorded which). The receptor source for this set is an adult woman who had mild COVID-19 (a few samples of this study predate the infection). Cell type and time point are not known.

J is TRBJ1-5 and V is TRBV2; the D is unclear. Germline V gene data show CDR1 as SNHLY and CDR2 as FYNNEI. Trimming took off 1 base at V and 7 bases at J, with 8 bases between the two ends. This CDR3 region has 13 residues. CDR3 in DNA: TGTGCCAGCAGTGAAGAGGGTCGGCAGCCCCAGCATTTT. Protein product: CASSEEGRQPQHF.

This clonotype was counted only a few times. The chain combines TRBV12-3 or TRBV12-4 with TRBJ2-1, with D unclear. CDR3 size: 15 residues. Trimming shortened V by 1 base and J by 1 base, and 8 bases separated the two germline ends. The CDR3 loop is CASSLGSLSYNEQFF. The CDR3 DNA reads as TGTGCCAGCAGTTTAGGGTCACTTTCCTACAATGAGCAGTTCTTC.